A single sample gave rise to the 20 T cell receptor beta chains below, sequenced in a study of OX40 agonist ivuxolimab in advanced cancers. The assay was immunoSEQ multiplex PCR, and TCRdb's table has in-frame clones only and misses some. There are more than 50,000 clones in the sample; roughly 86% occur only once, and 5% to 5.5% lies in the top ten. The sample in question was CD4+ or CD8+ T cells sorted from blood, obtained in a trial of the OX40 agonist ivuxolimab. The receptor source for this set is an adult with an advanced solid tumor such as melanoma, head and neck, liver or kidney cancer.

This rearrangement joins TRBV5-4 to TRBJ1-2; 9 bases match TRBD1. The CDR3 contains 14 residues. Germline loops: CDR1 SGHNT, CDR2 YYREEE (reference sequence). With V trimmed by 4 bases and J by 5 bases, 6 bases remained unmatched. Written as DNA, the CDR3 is TGTGCCAGCAGCCTTCTGACAGGGGGGTATGGCTACACCTTC. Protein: CASSLLTGGYGYTF.

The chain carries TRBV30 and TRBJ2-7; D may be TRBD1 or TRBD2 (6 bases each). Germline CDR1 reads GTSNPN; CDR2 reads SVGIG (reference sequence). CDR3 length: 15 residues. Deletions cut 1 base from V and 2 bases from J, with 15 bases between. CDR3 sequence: CAWSGGTKGTYEQYF. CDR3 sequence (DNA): TGTGCCTGGAGTGGCGGGACAAAAGGAACCTACGAGCAGTACTTC.

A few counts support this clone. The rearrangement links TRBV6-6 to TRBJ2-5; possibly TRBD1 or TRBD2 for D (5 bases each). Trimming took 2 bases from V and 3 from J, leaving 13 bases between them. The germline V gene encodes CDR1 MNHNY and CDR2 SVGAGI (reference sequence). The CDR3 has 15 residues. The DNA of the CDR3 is TGTGCCAGCAGTTACAAGGGGTACGGGGAAGAGACCCAGTACTTC. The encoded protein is CASSYKGYGEETQYF.

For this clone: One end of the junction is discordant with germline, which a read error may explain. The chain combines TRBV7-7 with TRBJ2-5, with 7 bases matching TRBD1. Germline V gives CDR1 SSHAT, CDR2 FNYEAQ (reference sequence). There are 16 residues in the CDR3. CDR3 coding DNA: TGTGCTAGCAGCTCCGGGCCAGGGGGTCACGAAAAGACCCAGTACTTC. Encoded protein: CASSSGPGGHEKTQYF.

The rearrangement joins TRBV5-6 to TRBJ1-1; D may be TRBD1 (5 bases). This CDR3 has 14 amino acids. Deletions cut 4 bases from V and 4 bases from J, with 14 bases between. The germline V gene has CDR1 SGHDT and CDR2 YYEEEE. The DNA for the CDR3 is TGTGCCAGCAGCCCCATCGGGGGAGGCACTGAAGCTTTCTTT. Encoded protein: CASSPIGGGTEAFF. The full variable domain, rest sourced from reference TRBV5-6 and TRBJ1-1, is DAGVTQSPTHLIKTRGQQVTLRCSPKSGHDTVSWYQQALGQGPQFIFQYYEEEERQRGNFPDRFSGHQFPNYSSELNVNALLLGDSALYLCASSPIGGGTEAFFGQGTRLTVV.

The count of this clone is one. The CDR3 sequence: CAARDSSTDTQYF. The CDR3 DNA follows: TGTGCCGCCAGGGACAGTAGCACAGATACGCAGTATTTT. This sequence joins TRBV28 and TRBJ2-3, with 7 bases that match TRBD1. The junction had 5 bases not matched to a gene; V was cut back by 11 bases and J by 0 bases. CDR3 length: 13 residues. The V gene's germline CDR1 is MDHEN and CDR2 SYDVKM.

The CDR3 sequence: CASSPSSGGGARNEQFF. The CDR3 DNA reads TGTGCCAGCAGCCCGAGCAGCGGCGGGGGGGCCCGCAATGAGCAGTTCTTC. The chain recombines TRBV5-4 with TRBJ2-1; TRBD2 aligns across 9 bases. The germline V gene has CDR1 SGHNT and CDR2 YYREEE (reference sequence). The CDR3 totals 17 residues. The V gene end was trimmed by 4 bases and the J gene end by 6 bases; junction bases not matched to a gene: 14. Based on the CDR3 plus reference TRBV5-4 and TRBJ2-1, the full variable domain is ETGVTQSPTHLIKTRGQQVTLRCSSQSGHNTVSWYQQALGQGPQFIFQYYREEENGRGNFPPRFSGLQFPNYSSELNVNALELDDSALYLCASSPSSGGGARNEQFFGPGTRLTVL.

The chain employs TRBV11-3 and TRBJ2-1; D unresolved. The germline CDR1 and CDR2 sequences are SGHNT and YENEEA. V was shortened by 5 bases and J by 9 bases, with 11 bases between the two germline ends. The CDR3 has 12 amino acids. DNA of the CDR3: TGTGCCAGCAGCCTGCGCTGGGGTGAGCAGTTCTTC. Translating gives CASSLRWGEQFF.

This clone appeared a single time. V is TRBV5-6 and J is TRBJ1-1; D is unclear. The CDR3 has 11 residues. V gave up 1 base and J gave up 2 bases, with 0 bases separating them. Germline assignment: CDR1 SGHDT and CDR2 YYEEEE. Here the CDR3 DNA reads TGTGCCAGCAGCTTGAACACTGAAGCTTTCTTT. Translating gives CASSLNTEAFF.

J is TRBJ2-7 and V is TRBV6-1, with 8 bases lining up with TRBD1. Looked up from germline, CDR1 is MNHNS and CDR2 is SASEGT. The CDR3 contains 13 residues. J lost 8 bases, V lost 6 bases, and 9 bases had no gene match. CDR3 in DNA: TGTGCCAGCAGACAGCAGGGGGCCCCTCAGCAGTACTTC. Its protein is CASRQQGAPQQYF.

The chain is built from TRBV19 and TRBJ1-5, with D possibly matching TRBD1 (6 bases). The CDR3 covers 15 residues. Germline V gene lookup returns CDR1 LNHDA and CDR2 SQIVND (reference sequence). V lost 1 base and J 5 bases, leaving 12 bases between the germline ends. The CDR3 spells CASSIGRGPDQPQHF. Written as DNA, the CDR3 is TGTGCCAGTAGTATAGGCAGGGGCCCCGATCAGCCCCAGCATTTT. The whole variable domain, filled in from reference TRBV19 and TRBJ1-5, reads DGGITQSPKYLFRKEGQNVTLSCEQNLNHDAMYWYRQDPGQGLRLIYYSQIVNDFQKGDIAEGYSVSREKKESFPLTVTSAQKNPTAFYLCASSIGRGPDQPQHFGDGTRLSIL.

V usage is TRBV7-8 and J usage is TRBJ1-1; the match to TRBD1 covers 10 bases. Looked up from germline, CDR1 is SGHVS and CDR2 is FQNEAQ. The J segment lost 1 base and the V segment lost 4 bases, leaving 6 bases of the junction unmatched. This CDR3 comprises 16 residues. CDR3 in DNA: TGTGCCAGCAGCTCCCGGGACAGGGGATCGAACACTGAAGCTTTCTTT. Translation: CASSSRDRGSNTEAFF.

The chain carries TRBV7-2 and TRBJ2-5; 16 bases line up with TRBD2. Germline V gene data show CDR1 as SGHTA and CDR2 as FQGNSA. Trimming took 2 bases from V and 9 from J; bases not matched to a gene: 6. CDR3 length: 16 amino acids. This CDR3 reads CASSLRGLAGGPAQYF. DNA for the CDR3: TGTGCCAGCAGCTTAAGGGGACTAGCGGGGGGGCCTGCCCAGTACTTC.

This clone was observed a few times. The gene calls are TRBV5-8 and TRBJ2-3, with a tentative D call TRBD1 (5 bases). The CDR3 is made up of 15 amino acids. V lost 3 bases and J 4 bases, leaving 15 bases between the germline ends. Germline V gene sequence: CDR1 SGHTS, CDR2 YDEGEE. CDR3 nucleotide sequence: TGTGCCAGCAGCTCGTCGACAGTCATTTCAGATACGCAGTATTTT. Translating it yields CASSSSTVISDTQYF.

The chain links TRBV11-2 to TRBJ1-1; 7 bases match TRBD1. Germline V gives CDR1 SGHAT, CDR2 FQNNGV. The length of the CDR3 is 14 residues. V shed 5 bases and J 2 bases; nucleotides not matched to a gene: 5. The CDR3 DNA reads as TGTGCCAGCAGCCCGACAGGGATCAACACTGAAGCTTTCTTT. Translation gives CASSPTGINTEAFF.

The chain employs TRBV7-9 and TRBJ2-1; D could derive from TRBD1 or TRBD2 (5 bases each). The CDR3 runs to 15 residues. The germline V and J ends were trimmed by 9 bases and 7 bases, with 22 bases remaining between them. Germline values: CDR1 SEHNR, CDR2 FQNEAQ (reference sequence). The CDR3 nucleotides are TGTGCCAGATCTTCCGGGACCGCAAGAACGAATGAGCAGTTCTTC. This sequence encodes CARSSGTARTNEQFF.

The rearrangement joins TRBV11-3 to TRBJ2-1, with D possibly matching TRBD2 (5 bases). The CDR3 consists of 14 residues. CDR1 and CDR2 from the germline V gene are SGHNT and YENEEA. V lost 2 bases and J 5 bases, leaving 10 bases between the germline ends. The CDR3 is CASSLWENDNEQFF. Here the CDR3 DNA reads TGTGCCAGCAGCTTATGGGAGAATGACAATGAGCAGTTCTTC.

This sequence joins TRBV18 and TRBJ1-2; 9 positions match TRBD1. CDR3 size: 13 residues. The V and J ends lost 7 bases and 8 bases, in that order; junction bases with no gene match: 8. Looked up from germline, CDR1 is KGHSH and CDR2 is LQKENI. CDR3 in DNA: TGTGCCAGCTTGCCACAGGGGGCCACAGGCTACACCTTC. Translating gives CASLPQGATGYTF.

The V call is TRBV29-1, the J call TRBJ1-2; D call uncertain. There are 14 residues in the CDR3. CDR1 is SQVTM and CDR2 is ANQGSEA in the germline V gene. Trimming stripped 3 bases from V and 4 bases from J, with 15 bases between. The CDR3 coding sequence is TGCAGCGTTGAGGCCCGGCATTTGGCCTATGGCTACACCTTC. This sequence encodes CSVEARHLAYGYTF.

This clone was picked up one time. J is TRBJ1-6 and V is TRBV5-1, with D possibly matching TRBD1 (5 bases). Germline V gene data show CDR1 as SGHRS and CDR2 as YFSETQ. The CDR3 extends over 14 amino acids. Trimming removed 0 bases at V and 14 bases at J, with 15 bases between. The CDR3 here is CASSLGEGERTLHF. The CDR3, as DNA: TGCGCCAGCAGCTTGGGAGAAGGGGAGCGGACCCTCCACTTT.